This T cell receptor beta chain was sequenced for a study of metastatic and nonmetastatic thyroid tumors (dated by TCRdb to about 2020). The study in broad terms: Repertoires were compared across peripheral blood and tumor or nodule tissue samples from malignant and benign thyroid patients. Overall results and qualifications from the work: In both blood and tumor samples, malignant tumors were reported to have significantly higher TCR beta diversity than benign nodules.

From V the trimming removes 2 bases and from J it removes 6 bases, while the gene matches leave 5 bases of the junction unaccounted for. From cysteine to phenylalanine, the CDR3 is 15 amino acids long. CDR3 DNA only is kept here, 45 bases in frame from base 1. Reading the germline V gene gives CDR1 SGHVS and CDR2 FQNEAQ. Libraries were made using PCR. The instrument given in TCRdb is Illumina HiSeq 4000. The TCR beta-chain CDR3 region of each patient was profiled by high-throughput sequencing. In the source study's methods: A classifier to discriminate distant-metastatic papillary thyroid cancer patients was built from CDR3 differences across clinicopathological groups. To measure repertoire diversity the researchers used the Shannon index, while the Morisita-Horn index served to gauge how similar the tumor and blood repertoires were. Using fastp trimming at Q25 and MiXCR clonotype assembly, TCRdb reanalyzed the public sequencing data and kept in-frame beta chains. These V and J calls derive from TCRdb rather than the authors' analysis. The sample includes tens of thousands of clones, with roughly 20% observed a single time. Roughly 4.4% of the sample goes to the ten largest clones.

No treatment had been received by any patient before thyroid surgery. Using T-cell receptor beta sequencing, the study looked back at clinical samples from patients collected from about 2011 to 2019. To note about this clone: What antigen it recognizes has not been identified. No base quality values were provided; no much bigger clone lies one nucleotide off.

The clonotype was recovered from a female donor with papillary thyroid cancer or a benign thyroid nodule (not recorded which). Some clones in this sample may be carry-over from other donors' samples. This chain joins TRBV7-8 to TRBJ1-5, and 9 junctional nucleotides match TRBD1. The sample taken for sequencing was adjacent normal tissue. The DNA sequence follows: TGTGCCAGCAGCTTATCGACAGGGGGTGGTCAGCCCCAGCATTTT. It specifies CASSLSTGGGQPQHF.